The T cell receptor (beta chain) under discussion was sequenced for a study of T-cell memory formation after mild COVID-19. Study-wide background: Largely donor-specific TCR clusters were found.

Overall study findings and caveats: While clones contracting from day 15 to 85 were balanced between CD4 and CD8, later expanders leaned CD4+. Mainly in CM and EM were contracting CD4+ clones; CD8+ were in EMRA.

This clonotype was seen a few times. Antigen: not known. TCRdb reanalysed the 5' RACE reads using MiXCR and keeps one entry per CDR3 protein. The repertoire holds under 550,000 distinct CDR3 sequences, roughly 18% seen once, with around an eighth in the top ten. Sequencing was carried out using PBMCs or a T cell subset sorted from them (not recorded which). The sequence came from an adult woman who had mild COVID-19 (a few samples of this study predate the infection). Cell type and time point are not known.

The CDR3 DNA is TGTGCCAGTAAGAGAGCTAACTATGGCTACACCTTC. Translation: CASKRANYGYTF. This chain connects TRBV10-3 to TRBJ1-2; unclear D gene. In germline, CDR1 is ENHRY, CDR2 SYGVKD. The CDR3 contains 12 residues. The V end lost 10 bases, the J end lost 0 bases, and 9 bases lay between the germline ends.